Shown below are 14 T cell receptor beta chains from a single sample sequenced in a study of blood T cell repertoires in COVID-19. The method was immunoSEQ multiplex PCR; TCRdb's version includes in-frame clones alone and lacks a portion of them. The top ten clones hold 3.6% of a sample with about 220,000 clones, about four fifths of them seen once. The specimen was peripheral blood. These receptors all stem from a woman older than 75 with acute or convalescent COVID-19.

This chain connects TRBV6-5 to TRBJ2-1; a possible D gene is TRBD2 (6 bases). The CDR3 extends over 14 amino acids. V lost 7 bases to trimming and J lost 5 bases, with 15 bases between them. The germline V gene encodes CDR1 MNHEY and CDR2 SVGAGI. This CDR3 is CASTDGGANNEQFF. The CDR3 nucleotides are TGTGCCAGCACCGATGGAGGGGCCAACAATGAGCAGTTCTTC.

The chain has TRBV27 and TRBJ1-1; possible D gene TRBD1, 6 bases. The CDR3 has 14 amino acids. The germline gives CDR1 MNHEY, CDR2 SMNVEV (reference sequence). V lost 3 bases, J lost 3 bases, and 11 bases lay in between. The CDR3 bases are TGTGCCAGCAGTTTTGCGGGGGCGCACACTGAAGCTTTCTTT. It translates to CASSFAGAHTEAFF.

The genes are TRBV30 and TRBJ2-3; D possibly corresponds to TRBD1 (5 bases). This CDR3 has 14 amino acids. CDR1 and CDR2 (germline): GTSNPN, SVGIG (reference sequence). Trimming removed 3 bases at V and 2 bases at J, with 12 bases between. The CDR3 protein is CAWSAGLATDTQYF. The CDR3 nucleotides are TGTGCCTGGAGCGCAGGGTTAGCCACAGATACGCAGTATTTT.

The chain couples TRBV13 to TRBJ2-2; D call uncertain. Per the germline V gene, CDR1 is PRHDT and CDR2 is FYEKMQ (reference sequence). With 5 bases removed from V and 1 base from J, the gap between germline ends came to 17 bases. The CDR3 is made up of 17 amino acids. Here the CDR3 reads CASSPTISPKNTGELFF. In nucleotides, the CDR3 is TGTGCCAGCAGCCCTACGATTAGCCCTAAGAACACCGGGGAGCTGTTTTTT.

The chain joins TRBV28 to TRBJ1-6, with D possibly matching TRBD1 (6 bases). Per the germline V gene, CDR1 is MDHEN and CDR2 is SYDVKM. The V end lost 5 bases, the J end lost 14 bases, and 16 bases lay between the germline ends. The CDR3 totals 13 residues. DNA of the CDR3: TGTGCCAGCAGTACTCACAGGGTCGGGGCCCTCCACTTT. Encoded protein: CASSTHRVGALHF.

This chain links TRBV4-1 with TRBJ1-1; 7 bases match TRBD1. Per the germline V gene, CDR1 is MGHRA and CDR2 is YSYEKL. The CDR3 is 15 residues long. Trimming at V came to 4 bases and at J to 11 bases, leaving 16 bases not matched to a gene. This CDR3 is CASSPQSRGQVGAFF. CDR3 sequence (DNA): TGCGCCAGCAGCCCCCAGTCTAGGGGGCAGGTCGGGGCTTTCTTT.

The V and J genes are TRBV7-9 and TRBJ1-2, with D possibly being TRBD1 (6 bases). V lost 3 bases and J lost 8, with 13 bases in between. The CDR3 is 13 residues long. The germline V gene has CDR1 SEHNR and CDR2 FQNEAQ (reference sequence). The CDR3 protein is CASSFQGSGGYTF. The CDR3 nucleotides are TGTGCCAGCAGCTTCCAGGGGAGTGGAGGCTACACCTTC.

The chain combines TRBV6-2 or TRBV6-3 with TRBJ1-5; D perhaps matches TRBD1 (5 bases). The CDR3 is 15 residues long. CDR1 is MNHEY, CDR2 SVGEGT, per germline. The ends were cut back, 0 bases at V and 6 bases at J, with 12 bases in the middle. As DNA, the CDR3 is TGTGCCAGCAGTTACTCGGCAGGGTCGGGTCAGCCCCAGCATTTT. Encoded protein: CASSYSAGSGQPQHF.

This clone was seen just once. This chain joins TRBV18 and TRBJ2-7; D unresolved. Trimming took off 0 bases at V and 7 bases at J, with 16 bases between the two ends. CDR1 and CDR2 (germline): KGHSH, LQKENI. This CDR3 comprises 15 residues. The CDR3 loop is CASSPPVTAPLEQYF. Here the CDR3 DNA reads TGTGCCAGCTCACCACCCGTCACTGCTCCCCTTGAGCAGTACTTC. Full variable domain (missing parts from reference TRBV18 and TRBJ2-7): NAGVMQNPRHLVRRRGQEARLRCSPMKGHSHVYWYRQLPEEGLKFMVYLQKENIIDESGMPKERFSAEFPKEGPSILRIQQVVRGDSAAYFCASSPPVTAPLEQYFGPGTRLTVT.

The rearrangement links TRBV11-3 to TRBJ2-7, with D possibly matching TRBD1 (5 bases). The germline CDR1 and CDR2 sequences are SGHNT and YENEEA. The V gene lost 1 base and the J gene lost 0 bases, with 13 bases spanning the gap. The CDR3 spans 16 residues. CDR3 region: CASSLGGPGNSYEQYF. The DNA for the CDR3 is TGTGCCAGCAGCTTAGGAGGCCCAGGGAACTCCTACGAGCAGTACTTC.

The V call is TRBV6-6, the J call TRBJ1-5; TRBD1 might be the D (5 bases). V lost 8 bases to trimming and J lost 9 bases, with 11 bases between them. Germline V CDR1 and CDR2: MNHNY, SVGAGI (reference sequence). The CDR3 runs to 11 residues. CDR3 amino acids: CASGSGGPQHF. The CDR3 region has the DNA TGTGCCAGCGGTTCCGGGGGGCCCCAGCATTTT.

This clone appeared a single time. J is TRBJ1-1 and V is TRBV10-3; D is possibly TRBD1 (6 bases). Germline CDR1 is ENHRY and CDR2 is SYGVKD. This CDR3 comprises 15 residues. The V end was cut by 10 bases, the J end by 5 bases, with 23 bases between. CDR3 region: CATRLDSGSLTEAFF. The CDR3, as DNA: TGTGCCACCAGACTGGACAGCGGTTCGCTTACTGAAGCTTTCTTT.

The chain combines TRBV30 with TRBJ1-1; D call uncertain. V lost 2 bases to trimming and J lost 0 bases, with 10 bases between them. The CDR3 is 14 residues long. Germline-derived CDR1 and CDR2 are GTSNPN and SVGIG (reference sequence). CDR3 in amino acids: CAWSSVGMNTEAFF. CDR3 DNA: TGTGCCTGGAGTTCGGTGGGCATGAACACTGAAGCTTTCTTT.

The chain links TRBV3-1 (or the pseudogene TRBV3-2) to TRBJ1-6, with 7 positions matching TRBD1. After removal of 0 bases from V and 8 bases from J, the junction contained 1 base not matched to a gene. The germline CDR1 and CDR2 sequences are LGHDT and YNNKEL (reference sequence). The CDR3 totals 14 residues. The CDR3 loop is CASSQEDRDSPLHF. The CDR3 bases are TGTGCCAGCAGCCAAGAAGACAGGGATTCACCCCTCCACTTT.